Below, 16 T cell receptor beta chains from the same sample are listed, as sequenced in a study of T cell responses to AZD1222 COVID-19 vaccine (dated by TCRdb to 2020 to 2023). Library prep was done by the immunoSEQ multiplex PCR assay. Not all clones reach the TCRdb copy of this immuneACCESS table, which keeps in-frame sequences only. Checked studies attribute under half of the gap to unresolved V genes and leave the rest unexplained. The sample table lists roughly 120,000 clones, roughly 92% of them with a count of one. The ten largest clonotypes hold less than 2.5% of the sample. Per the publication, the time point label means: about 28 days (+/-7) after the second vaccine dose. The sample was peripheral blood, taken 28 days after the second AZD1222 dose. Every receptor here comes from an adult who received the AZD1222 COVID-19 vaccine.

The chain uses TRBV7-8 and TRBJ2-3, with D possibly TRBD1 on 5 matching bases. Germline CDR1 is SGHVS and CDR2 is FQNEAQ. The CDR3 runs 14 residues. The V end was cut by 6 bases, the J end by 0 bases, with 10 bases between. The CDR3 DNA follows: TGTGCCAGCAGTCCAGGACATAGCACAGATACGCAGTATTTT. As protein: CASSPGHSTDTQYF.

The V gene is TRBV19, the J gene TRBJ2-7, with 7 bases identical to TRBD1. The V and J ends lost 1 base and 4 bases, in that order; junction bases with no gene match: 7. CDR1 is LNHDA and CDR2 is SQIVND in the germline V gene (reference sequence). The CDR3 totals 15 residues. The DNA of the CDR3 is TGTGCCAGTAGTATAGGGTTAGGGGGCGAATACGAGCAGTACTTC. Translation: CASSIGLGGEYEQYF.

This chain joins TRBV10-2 and TRBJ2-2; D tentatively fits TRBD1 or TRBD2 (5 bases each). CDR3 length: 18 amino acids. The V end lost 3 bases, the J end lost 1 base, and 18 bases lay between the germline ends. Germline lookup yields CDR1 WSHSY and CDR2 SAAADI. The CDR3 region is CASSDRAGTLLNTGELFF. The DNA for the CDR3 is TGCGCCAGCAGTGACCGAGCAGGGACCCTCTTGAACACCGGGGAGCTGTTTTTT.

About this clone itself: The sample contains more than one DNA sequence encoding this CDR3. The gene calls are TRBV5-1 and TRBJ1-2; TRBD1 might be the D (6 bases). This CDR3 region has 14 residues. Germline CDR1 and CDR2: SGHRS and YFSETQ. Trimming pared 0 bases from V and 5 bases from J, leaving 11 bases between. CDR3 DNA sequence: TGCGCCAGCAGCTTGGATAGGGGGGCATATGGCTACACCTTC. Its protein is CASSLDRGAYGYTF.

The V call is TRBV18, the J call TRBJ2-2; D is unresolved. Trimming cost V 2 bases and J 6 bases, with 16 bases left between them. Germline CDR1 and CDR2: KGHSH and LQKENI. This CDR3 spans 16 amino acids. The CDR3 loop reads CASSPSAATWAGELFF. CDR3 sequence (DNA): TGTGCCAGCTCACCAAGCGCCGCTACCTGGGCCGGGGAGCTGTTTTTT.

V usage is TRBV6-5 and J usage is TRBJ2-7; perhaps D is TRBD1 or TRBD2 (5 bases each). With 11 bases removed from V and 2 bases from J, the gap between germline ends came to 13 bases. The CDR3 runs 12 residues. Germline loops: CDR1 MNHEY, CDR2 SVGAGI. Written as DNA, the CDR3 is TGTGCCGTTAAGAGGGGTACCTACGAGCAGTACTTC. This codes for CAVKRGTYEQYF.

The chain has TRBV11-2 and TRBJ1-3; D gene unclear. The V gene lost 1 base and the J gene lost 4 bases, with 14 bases spanning the gap. The CDR3 has 16 amino acids. The germline CDR1 and CDR2 sequences are SGHAT and FQNNGV. The CDR3 DNA is TGTGCCAGCAGCTTAGGACGGAATCTGCGCGGAAACACCATATATTTT. Translation gives CASSLGRNLRGNTIYF.

CDR3 DNA: TGTGCCAGCAGTTTATGGTCGACACCTCCCTACAATGAGCAGTTCTTC. Its translation: CASSLWSTPPYNEQFF. This chain connects TRBV27 to TRBJ2-1; D gene unclear. The CDR3 runs 16 residues. The V gene lost 1 base and the J gene lost 2 bases, with 12 bases spanning the gap. Germline V gives CDR1 MNHEY, CDR2 SMNVEV (reference sequence).

This chain joins TRBV5-1 and TRBJ1-3; possibly TRBD1 for D (5 bases). Germline CDR1 reads SGHRS; CDR2 reads YFSETQ. With 2 bases removed from V and 3 bases from J, the gap between germline ends came to 9 bases. This CDR3 has 14 residues. The CDR3 reads CASSLRGYGNTIYF. CDR3 DNA: TGCGCCAGCAGCTTAAGGGGATATGGAAACACCATATATTTT.

The gene calls are TRBV5-1 and TRBJ1-6, with TRBD1 identical over 9 bases. With V trimmed by 3 bases and J by 7 bases, 5 bases remained unmatched. This CDR3 has 15 residues. Germline V gene sequence: CDR1 SGHRS, CDR2 YFSETQ. The CDR3 DNA is TGCGCCAGCAGCTACGGACAGGGGAGGAATTCACCCCTCCACTTT. It translates to CASSYGQGRNSPLHF.

This clone has a handful of counts. The chain carries TRBV5-4 and TRBJ2-5; D tentatively fits TRBD1 or TRBD2 (5 bases each). Between the trimmed V and J ends, which lost 3 bases and 0 bases, there was a span of 15 bases. Germline CDR1 reads SGHNT; CDR2 reads YYREEE (reference sequence). The CDR3 loop spans 16 amino acids. CDR3 coding DNA: TGTGCCAGCAGCTATTCCGGGGCAGTCTACCAAGAGACCCAGTACTTC. This encodes CASSYSGAVYQETQYF.

This sequence joins TRBV7-2 and TRBJ1-5; D uncertain. V shed 5 bases and J shed 0 bases, with 11 bases lying between them. This CDR3 is 15 amino acids long. Germline assignment: CDR1 SGHTA and CDR2 FQGNSA. The CDR3 here is CASSPQGYSNQPQHF. DNA of the CDR3: TGTGCCAGCAGCCCCCAAGGCTATAGCAATCAGCCCCAGCATTTT.

The chain couples TRBV5-1 to TRBJ2-2, with no clear D. Germline V gives CDR1 SGHRS, CDR2 YFSETQ. The CDR3 extends over 14 amino acids. The V and J ends lost 1 base and 6 bases respectively, with 10 bases between them. The CDR3 nucleotides read TGCGCCAGCAGCTTGCGGACCCCTCCCGGGGAGCTGTTTTTT. This translates into CASSLRTPPGELFF.

The chain combines TRBV3-1 (or the pseudogene TRBV3-2) with TRBJ1-6; D not certain. Trimming pared 7 bases from V and 7 bases from J, leaving 14 bases between. The CDR3 has 14 amino acids. Germline lookup yields CDR1 LGHDT and CDR2 YNNKEL (reference sequence). The CDR3 DNA reads as TGTGCCAGCACCCGCGGACTCCAAAATTCACCCCTCCACTTT. It specifies CASTRGLQNSPLHF.

The chain joins TRBV5-6 to TRBJ1-2; D gene unclear. Trimming stripped 0 bases from V and 4 bases from J, with 10 bases between. This CDR3 spans 14 amino acids. CDR1 is SGHDT and CDR2 is YYEEEE in the germline V gene. The CDR3 sequence is CASSLEGRPYGYTF. The CDR3, as DNA: TGTGCCAGCAGCTTGGAGGGCAGACCCTATGGCTACACCTTC.

The chain links TRBV7-9 to TRBJ1-2; no clear D. The V end was cut by 5 bases, the J end by 8 bases, with 24 bases between. The CDR3 totals 16 residues. Germline CDR1 SEHNR, CDR2 FQNEAQ (reference sequence). As DNA, the CDR3 is TGTGCCAGCAGCCCAACTTATGGAGAAGAGTCACCGGGCTACACCTTC. Protein: CASSPTYGEESPGYTF.